This T cell receptor (beta chain) was identified during a study of blood T cell repertoires in COVID-19. Overall study: Italy, Spain and the United States were the sources of the convalescent and acute COVID-19 samples. T cells, B-cell-depleted T cells, or PBMCs provided the cDNA or gDNA that served as material.

The CDR3 contains 18 residues. V trimming: 1 base; J trimming: 2 bases; junction bases outside the gene matches: 14. Per the germline V gene, CDR1 is LGHDT and CDR2 is YNNKEL (reference sequence). Original processing methods: Researchers report that nucleated cell counts were estimated from reference gene primer amplification. The repertoire was sequenced with immunoSEQ multiplex PCR; TCRdb's copy has only in-frame clones and lacks some. V, J and clone size derive from that table, while D and trimming were established from the DNA sequence. The repertoire holds more than 65,000 clones, with approximately 84% as singletons. This clone came up once.

The origin of this receptor is a human donor in a cohort sampled during active COVID-19. V gene TRBV3-1 (or the pseudogene TRBV3-2) combines with J gene TRBJ2-7; 7 bases align to TRBD2. Sequencing was performed on peripheral blood. CDR3 in amino acids: CASSQVGGPAGVPYEQYF. The CDR3, as DNA: TGTGCCAGCAGCCAAGTTGGCGGCCCTGCGGGAGTTCCCTACGAGCAGTACTTC.